This TCR beta chain was recovered during a study of blood T cell repertoires in COVID-19 (dated by TCRdb to about 2020). About the investigation overall: Samples covering the acute and convalescent phases of COVID-19 were provided by collaborators in the United States, Italy and Spain. The material from the prospective study consisted of cDNA or gDNA derived from T cells, B-cell-depleted T cells, or PBMCs. Deeply sampled blood TCRbeta repertoires from subjects exposed to, actively infected with, or recovered from COVID-19 were included in the dataset. A freely available public database, intended as a resource for researchers studying the immune response to SARS-CoV-2, is where the repertoires were released. The samples were drawn from the first 160 participants of the ongoing ImmuneRACE study and from some 1,300 subjects provided by 6 global collaborators. The sample metadata nearly always contained a de-identified subject ID, COVID-19 status, age in years and sex. Where available, HLA class I and class II types were obtained from metadata supplied by the sample provider rather than from assay-based typing.

The full study reports these points: The quantity of clinical and demographic metadata differed by source and by participant and was supplied without curation.

The collaborating institutions used their own protocols to collect whole blood in K2EDTA tubes. For TCRbeta analysis, collaborator samples were shipped as frozen whole blood, as isolated PBMCs, or as DNA extracted from either sample type. TCRbeta CDR3 regions were amplified from genomic DNA using the immunoSEQ Assay, a bias-controlled multiplex PCR. Processing in the source paper ran as follows. Nucleated cell counts per sample were estimated from amplification of reference gene primers within the assay. To quantify the absolute abundance of each unique TCRbeta CDR3 rearrangement, sequence reads were collapsed and filtered. For each sample, productive Simpson clonality was calculated as the square root of Simpson's diversity index across productive rearrangements. TCRdb took this table from immuneACCESS and kept in-frame rearrangements with V and J called. Such tables lack part of the clones; where checked against another copy, unresolved V genes explain under half of the gap, and the rest is unexplained. V and J calls plus clone size are reproduced from that table; the DNA served to infer D and trimming. A total of about 80,000 clones appear in this sample, approximately 78% of them only once. The ten largest clones take up under 45% of the sample.

Note on this clone: Its binding antigen is unknown. No quality values exist for individual bases; no much larger clone is one base distant.

Looking up the germline V gene (reference sequence) yields CDR1 GTSNPN and CDR2 SVGIG. Taken from cysteine to phenylalanine, the CDR3 has 13 residues. Only CDR3 DNA is held: 39 bases, read in frame from base 1. The junction shows trimming of 5 bases on V and 5 bases on J, plus 10 bases between the germline ends. The sample comprised peripheral blood. The source of this sequence is a woman between 65 and 79 years old with acute or convalescent COVID-19. This sequence uses TRBV30 and TRBJ1-6, with TRBD1 tentatively as D gene (6 bases match). At the DNA level, the sequence is TGTGCCTGGGGGACATACGATAATTCACCCCTCCACTTT. It translates as CAWGTYDNSPLHF.